This TCR beta chain was captured by sequencing in a study of blood T cell repertoires in COVID-19. Study-wide context: COVID-19 samples, acute and convalescent, were from the United States, Italy and Spain. PBMCs, B-cell-depleted T cells, or T cells were the source of the cDNA or gDNA that made up the material.

As handled by the study authors: How many nucleated cells were present was estimated from reference gene primer amplification. Sequencing was performed with immunoSEQ multiplex PCR; in TCRdb, only in-frame clones are kept and a portion is missing. D and trimming come from the DNA, and the V and J calls and clone size come from that table. The sample holds 65,000 to 75,000 clones, roughly 85% seen once. The CDR3 extends over 15 amino acids. Germline V gives CDR1 PRHDT, CDR2 FYEKMQ (reference sequence). The ends were cut back, 0 bases at V and 3 bases at J, with 9 bases in the middle. The sample consisted of peripheral blood. The source of this sequence is a woman over 75 with acute or convalescent COVID-19. The chain combines TRBV13 with TRBJ1-5, with D tentatively TRBD1 (5 bases). CDR3 in amino acids: CASSLGGTVNQPQHF. In DNA, the CDR3 is TGTGCCAGCAGCTTAGGGGGGACTGTCAATCAGCCCCAGCATTTT.